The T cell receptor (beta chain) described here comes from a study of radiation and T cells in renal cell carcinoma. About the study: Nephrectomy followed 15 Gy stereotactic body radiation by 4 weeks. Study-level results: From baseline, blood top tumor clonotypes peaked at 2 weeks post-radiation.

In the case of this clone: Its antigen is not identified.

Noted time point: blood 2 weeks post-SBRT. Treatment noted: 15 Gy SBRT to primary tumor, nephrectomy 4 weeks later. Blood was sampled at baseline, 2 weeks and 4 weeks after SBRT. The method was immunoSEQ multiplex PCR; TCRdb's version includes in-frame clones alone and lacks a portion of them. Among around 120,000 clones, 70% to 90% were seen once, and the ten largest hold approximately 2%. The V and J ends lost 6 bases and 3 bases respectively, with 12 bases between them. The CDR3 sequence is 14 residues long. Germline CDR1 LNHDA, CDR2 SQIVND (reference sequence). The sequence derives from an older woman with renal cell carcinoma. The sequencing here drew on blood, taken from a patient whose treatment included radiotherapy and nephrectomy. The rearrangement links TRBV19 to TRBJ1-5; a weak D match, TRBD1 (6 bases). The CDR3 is CASSRGLDNQPQHF. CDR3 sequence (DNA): TGTGCCAGTAGCAGGGGTTTGGACAATCAGCCCCAGCATTTT. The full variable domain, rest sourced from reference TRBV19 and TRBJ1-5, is DGGITQSPKYLFRKEGQNVTLSCEQNLNHDAMYWYRQDPGQGLRLIYYSQIVNDFQKGDIAEGYSVSREKKESFPLTVTSAQKNPTAFYLCASSRGLDNQPQHFGDGTRLSIL.